This entry concerns a single T cell receptor beta chain. Produced via immunoSEQ multiplex PCR; TCRdb's table is partial and in-frame only. The sample yields 120,000 or so clones, around 84% seen once. The entry originates in a study of identifying expanded T cells in peripheral blood. Germline-derived CDR1 and CDR2 are SGHRS and YFSETQ. Trimming removed 9 bases from V and 0 bases from J; junction bases left unmatched: 10. The CDR3 covers 15 residues. The clonotype originates from a person aged 18 to 70 in good health. The sample consisted of blood. The V and J genes are TRBV5-1 and TRBJ2-3, with 7 bases that match TRBD2. The CDR3 reads CATSTAGSSTDTQYF. The CDR3 DNA is TGCGCCACCTCAACAGCGGGGAGTAGCACAGATACGCAGTATTTT. Filled out from reference TRBV5-1 and TRBJ2-3, the complete variable domain reads KAGVTQTPRYLIKTRGQQVTLSCSPISGHRSVSWYQQTPGQGLQFLFEYFSETQRNKGNFPGRFSGRQFSNSRSEMNVSTLELGDSALYLCATSTAGSSTDTQYFGPGTRLTVL.